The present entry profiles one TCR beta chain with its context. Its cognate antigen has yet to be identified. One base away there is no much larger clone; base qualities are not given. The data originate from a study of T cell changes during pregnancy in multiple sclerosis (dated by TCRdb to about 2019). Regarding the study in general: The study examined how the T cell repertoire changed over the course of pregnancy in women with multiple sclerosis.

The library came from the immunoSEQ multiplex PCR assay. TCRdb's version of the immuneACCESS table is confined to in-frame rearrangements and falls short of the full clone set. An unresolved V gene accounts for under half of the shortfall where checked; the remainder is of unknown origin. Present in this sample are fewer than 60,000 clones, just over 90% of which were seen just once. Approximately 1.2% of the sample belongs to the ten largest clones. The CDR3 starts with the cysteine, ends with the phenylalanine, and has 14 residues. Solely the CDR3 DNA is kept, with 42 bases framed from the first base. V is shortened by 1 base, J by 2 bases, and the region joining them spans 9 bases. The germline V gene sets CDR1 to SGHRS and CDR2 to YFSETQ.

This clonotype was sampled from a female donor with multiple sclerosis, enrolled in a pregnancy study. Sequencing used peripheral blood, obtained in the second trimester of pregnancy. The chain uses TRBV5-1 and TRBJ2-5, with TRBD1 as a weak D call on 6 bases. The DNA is TGCGCCAGCAGCTTGATAGGGGGACAAGAGACCCAGTACTTC. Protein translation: CASSLIGGQETQYF.